The sequence of this TCR beta chain was determined in a study of cytomegalovirus exposure and HLA in healthy donors. General observations from the study: An analysis that was carried out later associated fewer than 20,000 TCR beta sequences with HLA alleles at 0.05 false discovery rate.

As concerns this clone: The antigen is undetermined.

It was with 60 Vbeta and 13 Jbeta primers that the PCR ran. Sequencing used immunoSEQ multiplex PCR; TCRdb keeps in-frame clones, though not all of them. In the table there are about 190,000 clones, 70% to 90% of which are singletons. This clonotype was obtained from a woman between 18 and 29 years old in good health and CMV-seropositive. Input material: PBMCs.

CDR3 sequence (DNA): TGCGCCAGCAGCCAAGATCGTGTAATTGTGAACACTGAAGCTTTCTTT. Residues: CASSQDRVIVNTEAFF. The rearrangement uses TRBV4-1 and TRBJ1-1; D gene uncertain. With 0 bases removed from V and 0 bases from J, the gap between germline ends came to 11 bases. Germline V CDR1 and CDR2: MGHRA, YSYEKL. The CDR3 contains 16 residues.